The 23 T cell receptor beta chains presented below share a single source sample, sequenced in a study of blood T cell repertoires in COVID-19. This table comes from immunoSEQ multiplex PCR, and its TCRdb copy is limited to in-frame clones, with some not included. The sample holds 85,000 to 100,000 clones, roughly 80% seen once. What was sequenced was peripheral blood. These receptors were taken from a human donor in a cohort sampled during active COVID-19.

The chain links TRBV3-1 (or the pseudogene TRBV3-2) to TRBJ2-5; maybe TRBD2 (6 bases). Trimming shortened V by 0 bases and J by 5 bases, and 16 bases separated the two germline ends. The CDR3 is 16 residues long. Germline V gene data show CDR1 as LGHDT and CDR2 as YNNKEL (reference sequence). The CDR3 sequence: CASSQDWGTGRETQYF. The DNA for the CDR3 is TGTGCCAGCAGCCAAGATTGGGGGACTGGGAGGGAGACCCAGTACTTC.

CDR3: CASSTTEKQFF. In DNA form, the CDR3 reads TGTGCCAGCAGTACGACAGAGAAGCAGTTCTTC. The chain has TRBV12-3 or TRBV12-4 and TRBJ2-1, with D maybe TRBD1 (5 bases). V lost 5 bases and J lost 11, with 10 bases in between. The CDR3 is 11 residues long.

DNA for the CDR3: TGCGCCAGCAGTGTCCAGGGCCTGGGGACAGATACGCAGTATTTT. Translated, it gives CASSVQGLGTDTQYF. The J gene is TRBJ2-3, the V gene TRBV5-1; D is perhaps TRBD1 (5 bases). Trimming left V 5 bases short and J 3 bases short, with 16 bases between. CDR1 and CDR2 (germline): SGHRS, YFSETQ. The CDR3 loop spans 15 amino acids.

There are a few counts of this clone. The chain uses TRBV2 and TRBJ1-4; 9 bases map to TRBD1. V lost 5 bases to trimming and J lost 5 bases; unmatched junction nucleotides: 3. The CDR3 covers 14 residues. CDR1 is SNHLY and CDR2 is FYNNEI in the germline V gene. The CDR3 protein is CASSLDRGNEKLFF. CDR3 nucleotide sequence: TGTGCCAGCAGTTTGGACAGGGGAAATGAAAAACTGTTTTTT.

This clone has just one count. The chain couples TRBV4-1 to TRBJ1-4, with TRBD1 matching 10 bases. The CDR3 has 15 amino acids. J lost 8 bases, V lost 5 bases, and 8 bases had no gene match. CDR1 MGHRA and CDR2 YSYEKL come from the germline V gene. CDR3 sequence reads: CASSYRQGAGEKLFF. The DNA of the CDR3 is TGCGCCAGCAGCTACAGACAGGGGGCAGGGGAAAAACTGTTTTTT.

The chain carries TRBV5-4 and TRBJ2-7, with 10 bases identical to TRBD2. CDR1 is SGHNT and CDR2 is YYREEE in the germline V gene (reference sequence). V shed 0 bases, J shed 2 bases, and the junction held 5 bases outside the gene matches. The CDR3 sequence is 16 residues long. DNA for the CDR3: TGTGCCAGCAGCTTGGCCGTAGCGGGAGGAACCTACGAGCAGTACTTC. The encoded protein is CASSLAVAGGTYEQYF.

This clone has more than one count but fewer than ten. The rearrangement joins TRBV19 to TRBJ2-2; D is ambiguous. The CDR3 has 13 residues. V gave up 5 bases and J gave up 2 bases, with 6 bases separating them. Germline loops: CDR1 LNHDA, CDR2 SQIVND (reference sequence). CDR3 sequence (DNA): TGTGCCAGTAGTCTCGTAAACACCGGGGAGCTGTTTTTT. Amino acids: CASSLVNTGELFF.

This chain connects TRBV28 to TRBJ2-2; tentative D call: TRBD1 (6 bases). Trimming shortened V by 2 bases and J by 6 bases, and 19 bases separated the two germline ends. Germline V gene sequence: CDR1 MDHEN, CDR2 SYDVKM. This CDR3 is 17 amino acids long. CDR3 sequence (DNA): TGTGCCAGCAGTTTACCTCGACAGGCCGGCCCGGCCGGGGAGCTGTTTTTT. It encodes CASSLPRQAGPAGELFF.

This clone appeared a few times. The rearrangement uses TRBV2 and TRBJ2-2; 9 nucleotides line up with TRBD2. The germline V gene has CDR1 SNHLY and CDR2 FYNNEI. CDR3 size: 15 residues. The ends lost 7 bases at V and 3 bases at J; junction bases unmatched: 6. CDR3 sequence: CASKPEREDTGELFF. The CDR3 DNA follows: TGTGCCAGCAAGCCGGAGCGGGAGGACACCGGGGAGCTGTTTTTT.

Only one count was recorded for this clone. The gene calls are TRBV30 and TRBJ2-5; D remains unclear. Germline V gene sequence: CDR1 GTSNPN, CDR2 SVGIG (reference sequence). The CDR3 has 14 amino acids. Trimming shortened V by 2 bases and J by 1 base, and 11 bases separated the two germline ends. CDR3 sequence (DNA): TGTGCCTGGAGTCCTTGGGCAGGCCAAGAGACCCAGTACTTC. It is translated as CAWSPWAGQETQYF.

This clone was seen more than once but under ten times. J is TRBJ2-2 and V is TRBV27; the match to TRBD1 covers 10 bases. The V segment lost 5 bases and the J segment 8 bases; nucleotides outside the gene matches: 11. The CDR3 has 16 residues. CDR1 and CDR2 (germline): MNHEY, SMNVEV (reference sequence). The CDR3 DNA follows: TGTGCCAGCAGTGCGCCCCGGGACAGGGGCCTTGGGGAGCTGTTTTTT. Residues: CASSAPRDRGLGELFF.

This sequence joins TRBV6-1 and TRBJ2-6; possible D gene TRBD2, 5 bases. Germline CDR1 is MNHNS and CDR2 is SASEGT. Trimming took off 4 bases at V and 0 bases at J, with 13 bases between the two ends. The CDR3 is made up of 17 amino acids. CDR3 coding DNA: TGTGCCAGCAGTGCCAGCGGTCCACACTCTGGGGCCAACGTCCTGACTTTC. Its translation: CASSASGPHSGANVLTF.

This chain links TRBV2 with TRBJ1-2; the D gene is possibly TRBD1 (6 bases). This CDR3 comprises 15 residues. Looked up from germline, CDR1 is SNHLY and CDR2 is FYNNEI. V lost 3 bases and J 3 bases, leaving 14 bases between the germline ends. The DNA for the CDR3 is TGTGCCAGCAGTGACCCTACAGGGATCCACTATGGCTACACCTTC. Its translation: CASSDPTGIHYGYTF. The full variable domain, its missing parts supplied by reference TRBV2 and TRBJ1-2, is EPEVTQTPSHQVTQMGQEVILRCVPISNHLYFYWYRQILGQKVEFLVSFYNNEISEKSEIFDDQFSVERPDGSNFTLKIRSTKLEDSAMYFCASSDPTGIHYGYTFGSGTRLTVV.

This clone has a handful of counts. The CDR3 spells CAIRPGVSGTSTDTQYF. The CDR3 DNA sequence: TGTGCCATCAGACCGGGGGTTAGCGGGACTAGCACAGATACGCAGTATTTT. The J gene is TRBJ2-3, the V gene TRBV10-3; TRBD2 agrees at 8 bases. J lost 0 bases, V lost 6 bases, and 11 bases had no gene match. Germline CDR1 ENHRY, CDR2 SYGVKD. The CDR3 contains 17 residues.

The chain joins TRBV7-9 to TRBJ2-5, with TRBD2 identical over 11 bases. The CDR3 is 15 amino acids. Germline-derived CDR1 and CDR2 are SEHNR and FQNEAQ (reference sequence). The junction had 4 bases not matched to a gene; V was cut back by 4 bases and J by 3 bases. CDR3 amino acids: CASSSRLAGKETQYF. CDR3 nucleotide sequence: TGTGCCAGCAGCTCCAGACTAGCGGGAAAAGAGACCCAGTACTTC.

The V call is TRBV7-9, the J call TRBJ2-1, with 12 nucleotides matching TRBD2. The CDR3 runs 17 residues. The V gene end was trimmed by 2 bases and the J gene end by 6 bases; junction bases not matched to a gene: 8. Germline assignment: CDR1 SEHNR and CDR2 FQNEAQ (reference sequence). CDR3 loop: CASSLPRLAGVSNEQFF. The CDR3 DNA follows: TGTGCCAGCAGCTTACCGAGACTAGCGGGAGTTTCCAATGAGCAGTTCTTC.

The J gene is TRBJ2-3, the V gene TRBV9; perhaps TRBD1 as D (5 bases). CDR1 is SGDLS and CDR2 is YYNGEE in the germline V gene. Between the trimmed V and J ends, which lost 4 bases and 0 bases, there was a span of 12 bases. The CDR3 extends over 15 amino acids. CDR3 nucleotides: TGTGCCAGCAGCAACAGGTTAACTAGCACAGATACGCAGTATTTT. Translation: CASSNRLTSTDTQYF.

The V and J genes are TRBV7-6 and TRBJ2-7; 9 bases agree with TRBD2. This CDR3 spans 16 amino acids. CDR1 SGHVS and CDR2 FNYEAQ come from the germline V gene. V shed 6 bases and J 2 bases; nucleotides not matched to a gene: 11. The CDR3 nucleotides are TGTGCCAGCAGTGCACTAGCGGGCATGGAGCCCTACGAGCAGTACTTC. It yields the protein CASSALAGMEPYEQYF.

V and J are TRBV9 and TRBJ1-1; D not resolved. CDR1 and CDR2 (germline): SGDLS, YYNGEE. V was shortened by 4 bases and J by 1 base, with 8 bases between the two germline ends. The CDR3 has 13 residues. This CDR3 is CASSFTPNTEAFF. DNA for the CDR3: TGTGCCAGCAGCTTCACACCGAACACTGAAGCTTTCTTT.

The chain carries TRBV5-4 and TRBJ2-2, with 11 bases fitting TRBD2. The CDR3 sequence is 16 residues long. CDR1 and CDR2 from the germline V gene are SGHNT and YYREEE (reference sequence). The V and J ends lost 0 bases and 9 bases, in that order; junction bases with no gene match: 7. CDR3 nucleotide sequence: TGTGCCAGCAGCTTGGAGGTAGCGGGAGGGCCCCGGGAGCTGTTTTTT. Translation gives CASSLEVAGGPRELFF.

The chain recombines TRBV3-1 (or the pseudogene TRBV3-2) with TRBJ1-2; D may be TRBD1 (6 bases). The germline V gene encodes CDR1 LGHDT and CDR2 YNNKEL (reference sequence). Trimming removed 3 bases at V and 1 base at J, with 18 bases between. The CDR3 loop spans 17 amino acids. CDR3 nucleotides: TGTGCCAGCAGCCATACGGCGTGGGGGCAGGGTAACTATGGCTACACCTTC. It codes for CASSHTAWGQGNYGYTF.

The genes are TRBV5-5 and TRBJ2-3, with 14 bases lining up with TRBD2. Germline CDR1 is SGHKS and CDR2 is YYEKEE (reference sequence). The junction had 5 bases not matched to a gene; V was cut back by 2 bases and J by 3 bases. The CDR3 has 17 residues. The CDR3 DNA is TGTGCCAGCAGCTTAGGACTAGCGGGAGGAGGGACAGATACGCAGTATTTT. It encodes CASSLGLAGGGTDTQYF.

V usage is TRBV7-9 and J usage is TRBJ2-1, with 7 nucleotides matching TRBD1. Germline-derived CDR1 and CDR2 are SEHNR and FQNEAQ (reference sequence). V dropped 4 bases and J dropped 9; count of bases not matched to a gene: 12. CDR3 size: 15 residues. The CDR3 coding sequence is TGTGCCAGCAGCTCTTTTACGAGACAGGGTAGTGAGCAGTTCTTC. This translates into CASSSFTRQGSEQFF.